The 25 T cell receptor beta chains below all came from one sample that was sequenced in a study of tumor and adjacent non-tumor tissue in lung cancer. The library came from three nested PCR rounds adapted from ARM-PCR protocols. TCRdb re-called the multiplex PCR reads through MiXCR, storing one row per CDR3 protein. The sample holds 90,000 to 110,000 distinct CDR3 sequences; around 57% are singletons and the top ten take around 20%. RNA was extracted from bulk tissue without any cell sorting. The normal lung tissue was taken more than 3 cm from the tumor edge. The specimen sequenced was distant non-tumor lung tissue. The receptors shown here come from a man in his 60s with non-small cell lung cancer.

This clonotype was detected only a few times. V is TRBV30 and J is TRBJ2-3, with D perhaps assigned TRBD1 or TRBD2 (8 bases each). V dropped 5 bases and J dropped 2 bases, with 23 bases sitting between them. This CDR3 contains 17 residues. Per the germline V gene, CDR1 is GTSNPN and CDR2 is SVGIG (reference sequence). The CDR3 sequence: CAWAGGGTSGATDTQYF. CDR3 nucleotides: TGTGCCTGGGCAGGGGGCGGCACTAGCGGCGCCACAGATACGCAGTATTTT.

On this clonotype: Because the CDR3 is missing its conserved closing phenylalanine or tryptophan, this is likely a read error. The CDR3 spells CSVFGQGKGEQYL. In DNA, the CDR3 is TGCAGCGTTTTCGGACAGGGTAAGGGCGAGCAGTACCTC. The chain joins TRBV29-1 to TRBJ2-7, with 8 bases matching TRBD1. There are 13 residues in the CDR3. CDR1 is SQVTM and CDR2 is ANQGSEA in the germline V gene. V dropped 5 bases and J dropped 6; count of bases not matched to a gene: 9.

With regard to this clonotype: At one end the junction does not follow the germline gene, possibly because of a read error. This chain links TRBV11-1 with TRBJ2-2; maybe TRBD2 (5 bases). The CDR3 covers 15 residues. Germline loops: CDR1 SGHAT, CDR2 FQDESV (reference sequence). The CDR3 region is CASSLLGRCVGEPFF. The CDR3 nucleotides are TGTGCCAGCAGCTTATTAGGCAGGTGCGTCGGGGAGCCGTTTTTT. Filled out from reference TRBV11-1 and TRBJ2-2, the complete variable domain reads EAEVAQSPRYKITEKSQAVAFWCDPISGHATLYWYRQILGQGPELLVQFQDESVVDDSQLPKDRFSAERLKGVDSTLKIQPAELGDSAMYLCASSLLGRCVGEPFFGEGSRLTVL.

In this sample, this clonotype turned up many times. V is TRBV29-1 and J is TRBJ2-7; D may be TRBD2 (5 bases). CDR3 size: 14 residues. The V and J ends lost 3 bases and 2 bases respectively, with 14 bases between them. Germline CDR1 reads SQVTM; CDR2 reads ANQGSEA. The CDR3 coding sequence is TGCAGCGTTGATTTCGGGGAATTTCCCTACGAGCAGTACTTC. It encodes CSVDFGEFPYEQYF.

Of note for this clonotype: Given a much more abundant clone one base away, this may be a read error. The chain links TRBV12-3 or TRBV12-4 to TRBJ2-1; D uncertain. CDR3 length: 11 residues. Trimming took off 7 bases at V and 5 bases at J, with 6 bases between the two ends. The DNA of the CDR3 is TGTGCCAGCAAAATGGACAATGAGCAGTTCTTC. This sequence encodes CASKMDNEQFF.

Points on this clonotype: The missing conserved phenylalanine or tryptophan at the end of this CDR3 makes a read error likely. It is unclear where the CDR3 begins or ends on the DNA, so no DNA is shown, and the CDR3 is as TCRdb lists it. CDR3: CASSWGLEETRYL. V gene TRBV11-1 combines with J gene TRBJ2-5; the DNA was not compared with TRBD2, the D call given in the table. Germline values: CDR1 SGHAT, CDR2 FQDESV (reference sequence). The length of the CDR3 is 13 amino acids, counting both ends.

To note about this clonotype: One end of the junction fails to match germline, which may point to a read error. This chain joins TRBV7-3 and TRBJ2-3; possible D gene TRBD2, 6 bases. The CDR3 is 13 residues long. CDR1 is SGHTA, CDR2 FQGTGA, per germline. The CDR3 protein is CTSSLTAGDTQYF. The CDR3 DNA reads as TGTACCAGCAGCTTAACAGCGGGAGATACGCAGTATTTT. Variable domain in full (rest from reference TRBV7-3 and TRBJ2-3): GAGVSQTPSNKVTEKGKYVELRCDPISGHTALYWYRQSLGQGPEFLIYFQGTGAADDSGLPNDRFFAVRPEGSVSTLKIQRTERGDSAVYLCTSSLTAGDTQYFGPGTRLTVL.

This clonotype was recorded at least ten times. The rearrangement uses TRBV4-1 and TRBJ2-7; D is unresolved. V lost 2 bases, J lost 3 bases, and 17 bases lay in between. Germline CDR1 is MGHRA and CDR2 is YSYEKL. This CDR3 spans 16 amino acids. The CDR3 coding sequence is TGCGCCAGCAGCCAATTGGTAGACCCGTCCCTCTACGAGCAGTACTTC. Amino acids: CASSQLVDPSLYEQYF.

The gene calls are TRBV9 and TRBJ1-1; a possible D gene is TRBD1 (6 bases). The CDR3 is made up of 13 amino acids. Trimming shortened V by 5 bases and J by 2 bases, and 10 bases separated the two germline ends. Germline lookup yields CDR1 SGDLS and CDR2 YYNGEE. This chain's CDR3 is CASRRTDNTEAFF. The CDR3 DNA reads as TGTGCCAGCAGGCGGACAGATAACACTGAAGCTTTCTTT.

Concerning this clonotype itself: An end of the junction does not agree with germline; a read error may underlie this. J is TRBJ1-6 and V is TRBV28; no firm D call. The CDR3 spans 13 residues. Per germline, CDR1 MDHEN and CDR2 SYDVKM. DNA of the CDR3: TGTGCCAGCCCTGGTCGAAGCGATTCACCCCTCCAGTTT. Its protein product is CASPGRSDSPLQF.

About this clonotype itself: Since no conserved phenylalanine or tryptophan closes the CDR3, a read error is the likely cause. The chain has TRBV6-2 or TRBV6-3 and TRBJ2-4; TRBD1 matches 8 bases. The V and J ends lost 1 base and 5 bases, in that order; junction bases with no gene match: 4. The germline gives CDR1 MNHEY, CDR2 SVGEGT. This CDR3 contains 15 residues. CDR3 nucleotide sequence: TGTGCCAGCAGTTACTGCAGGGGGCTCGAAAACATTCAGTACTCC. It specifies CASSYCRGLENIQYS.

This chain connects TRBV19 to TRBJ1-2; D may be TRBD1 (5 bases). CDR1 is LNHDA and CDR2 is SQIVND in the germline V gene (reference sequence). The CDR3 has 14 amino acids. The germline V and J ends were trimmed by 7 bases and 3 bases, with 15 bases remaining between them. The CDR3 DNA follows: TGTGCCAGTAAAGATGGGGACGGACACTATGGCTACACCTTC. Encoded protein: CASKDGDGHYGYTF. The full variable domain, rest sourced from reference TRBV19 and TRBJ1-2, is DGGITQSPKYLFRKEGQNVTLSCEQNLNHDAMYWYRQDPGQGLRLIYYSQIVNDFQKGDIAEGYSVSREKKESFPLTVTSAQKNPTAFYLCASKDGDGHYGYTFGSGTRLTVV.

For this clonotype: A much bigger clone sits one base away, suggesting this may be a read error. Here the CDR3 omits its conserved ending phenylalanine or tryptophan, so a read error is the likely source. V is TRBV7-8 and J is TRBJ2-5; D is tentatively TRBD1 or TRBD2 (5 bases each). The germline V and J ends were trimmed by 5 bases and 2 bases, with 9 bases remaining between them. Germline CDR1 SGHVS, CDR2 FQNEAQ. The CDR3 has 13 residues. CDR3 sequence: CASSVGPQETQYI. DNA of the CDR3: TGTGCCAGCAGCGTGGGACCTCAAGAGACCCAGTACATC.

This clonotype turned up a few times. The junction departs from the called germline gene at one end, perhaps through a read error. V and J are TRBV11-2 and TRBJ2-5; 8 bases agree with TRBD2. This CDR3 is built from 12 residues. Per germline, CDR1 SGHAT and CDR2 FQNNGV. The CDR3 nucleotides are TGTGCCAGTCGGCGGGGGGAAGAGACCCGGTACTTC. This codes for CASRRGEETRYF.

The chain couples TRBV11-2 to TRBJ2-7; D is perhaps TRBD2 (5 bases). The CDR3 has 15 residues. Germline V gene sequence: CDR1 SGHAT, CDR2 FQNNGV. V was pared by 1 base and J by 5 bases, with 15 bases between. CDR3 protein: CASSLAHGSDDEQYF. DNA of the CDR3: TGTGCCAGCAGCTTAGCCCACGGTAGCGATGACGAGCAGTACTTC. The variable domain in full, with the rest retrieved from reference TRBV11-2 and TRBJ2-7, is EAGVAQSPRYKIIEKRQSVAFWCNPISGHATLYWYQQILGQGPKLLIQFQNNGVVDDSQLPKDRFSAERLKGVDSTLKIQPAKLEDSAVYLCASSLAHGSDDEQYFGPGTRLTVT.

As to this clonotype: This may be a read error: a much more frequent sequence differs by one nucleotide. The chain carries TRBV30 and TRBJ1-2, with TRBD1 matching 8 bases. This CDR3 has 16 amino acids. Germline CDR1 is GTSNPN and CDR2 is SVGIG (reference sequence). The ends lost 0 bases at V and 7 bases at J; junction bases unmatched: 13. DNA of the CDR3: TGTGCCTGGAGTGTAATACCCGACAGGGGTAGAGGTGGCTACACCTTC. As protein: CAWSVIPDRGRGGYTF.

This clonotype has a handful of counts. One base away lies a much larger clone, so this may be a sequencing read error. The J gene is TRBJ2-7, the V gene TRBV6-2 or TRBV6-3; a weak D match, TRBD2 (6 bases). The CDR3 covers 14 residues. Germline CDR1 is MNHEY and CDR2 is SVGEGT. As DNA, the CDR3 is TGTGCCGGCAGCGACCCCGGGACTCGCTACGAGCAGTACTTC. This sequence encodes CAGSDPGTRYEQYF.

The CDR3 nucleotides read TGTGCCAGCAGTTTAGAAGGAACAAGGGCTTATGGGTATGGCTACACCTTC. Protein product: CASSLEGTRAYGYGYTF. V and J are TRBV28 and TRBJ1-2; D not certain. The CDR3 runs to 17 residues. CDR1 is MDHEN and CDR2 is SYDVKM in the germline V gene. Trimming stripped 2 bases from V and 5 bases from J, with 21 bases between.

Points on this clonotype: The missing conserved phenylalanine or tryptophan at the end of this CDR3 makes a read error likely. The rearrangement joins TRBV5-5 to TRBJ2-2; D is perhaps TRBD1 or TRBD2 (6 bases each). Germline V lookup: CDR1 SGHKS, CDR2 YYEKEE (reference sequence). The CDR3 covers 15 residues. CDR3 residues: CASNLWGAVTGELFV. The CDR3 coding sequence is TGTGCCAGCAACTTGTGGGGGGCAGTCACCGGGGAGCTGTTTGTT.

This clonotype showed up just once. A much larger clone lies one base from this, so it may be a read error. This chain uses TRBV6-5 with TRBJ2-2, with 10 bases lining up with TRBD1. The CDR3 contains 16 residues. The germline CDR1 and CDR2 sequences are MNHEY and SVGAGI. The CDR3 nucleotides read TGTACCAGCAGTTATTCCGGGACAGGGGACACCGGGGAGCTGTTTTTT. It is translated as CTSSYSGTGDTGELFF.

Of note for this clonotype: A read error is likely, as this CDR3 ends without the conserved phenylalanine or tryptophan. The chain is built from TRBV11-3 and TRBJ2-6; the D is unclear. Germline V CDR1 and CDR2: SGHNT, YENEEA. CDR3 length equals 15 residues. The CDR3 is CASSQHGSGVNVLTL. In DNA form, the CDR3 reads TGTGCCAGCAGCCAACATGGTTCTGGGGTCAACGTCCTGACTTTA.

The rearrangement links TRBV6-4 to TRBJ2-1; TRBD2 aligns across 8 bases. In germline, CDR1 is MRHNA, CDR2 SNTAGT. The V and J ends lost 6 bases and 9 bases, in that order; junction bases with no gene match: 16. This CDR3 comprises 16 residues. The CDR3 DNA follows: TGTGCCAGCAGGAAAGCACCGGGACTAGACGACGGTGAGCAGTTCTTC. Translating gives CASRKAPGLDDGEQFF.

This chain uses TRBV20-1 with TRBJ1-2; D unresolved. Germline CDR1 DFQATT, CDR2 SNEGSKA (reference sequence). This CDR3 has 13 amino acids. V was clipped by 5 bases and J by 5 bases, with 15 bases between them. The CDR3 is CSASHPGDYGYTF. DNA of the CDR3: TGCAGTGCTTCCCACCCTGGGGATTATGGCTACACCTTC.

Remarks on this clonotype: A clone one base away is much larger, so this may be a read error. The V and J genes are TRBV4-1 and TRBJ1-1; 11 bases match TRBD1. The germline V gene encodes CDR1 MGHRA and CDR2 YSYEKL. The CDR3 length is 15 residues. The CDR3, as DNA: TGCACCAGCAGCCAAAGGACAGGGGGCAATACTGAAGCTTTCTTT. Protein: CTSSQRTGGNTEAFF.

On this clonotype itself: The junction and the germline gene differ at one end; a read error may be behind it. The chain carries TRBV19 and TRBJ2-1; D uncertain. The CDR3 covers 13 residues. Germline V gene lookup returns CDR1 LNHDA and CDR2 SQIVND (reference sequence). For the CDR3, the DNA is TGTGCCAGTAGTAAAGAATTCTACAATGAGCAGTTATTC. This codes for CASSKEFYNEQLF. The full variable domain, completed using reference TRBV19 and TRBJ2-1, is DGGITQSPKYLFRKEGQNVTLSCEQNLNHDAMYWYRQDPGQGLRLIYYSQIVNDFQKGDIAEGYSVSREKKESFPLTVTSAQKNPTAFYLCASSKEFYNEQLFGPGTRLTVL.